These 24 T cell receptor beta chains came from one sample sequenced in a study of blood T cell repertoires in COVID-19. Here immunoSEQ multiplex PCR was the method, and the copy in TCRdb shows in-frame clones only, minus some. The sample carries 160,000 or so clones, 80% to 90% recorded once. Sequenced input: peripheral blood. All receptors derive from a woman aged 40 to 55 with acute or convalescent COVID-19.

The chain employs TRBV6-5 and TRBJ2-1, with 8 bases lining up with TRBD1. The V and J ends lost 4 bases and 6 bases, in that order; junction bases with no gene match: 5. CDR1 is MNHEY, CDR2 SVGAGI, per germline. The CDR3 is made up of 14 amino acids. The DNA for the CDR3 is TGTGCCAGCAGTTTCCGGACAGGGAGCAATGAGCAGTTCTTC. This gives the protein CASSFRTGSNEQFF.

The chain employs TRBV19 and TRBJ2-1; TRBD1 is a possible D gene (5 bases). Deletions cut 5 bases from V and 7 bases from J, with 21 bases between. Germline V lookup: CDR1 LNHDA, CDR2 SQIVND (reference sequence). This CDR3 has 16 residues. The CDR3 bases are TGTGCCAGTAGTGCCGAAAGGGGCCTAGGGAAGAATGAGCAGTTCTTC. Encoded protein: CASSAERGLGKNEQFF.

The chain couples TRBV6-5 to TRBJ2-7, with 10 bases that match TRBD1. CDR3 size: 15 residues. The junction had 5 bases not matched to a gene; V was cut back by 0 bases and J by 6 bases. CDR1 is MNHEY and CDR2 is SVGAGI in the germline V gene. CDR3 DNA sequence: TGTGCCAGCAGTTACTCGATGGGACAGGGGAGCGAGCAGTACTTC. Encoded protein: CASSYSMGQGSEQYF.

The CDR3 spells CASSDRGGNEQFF. The CDR3 DNA follows: TGTGCCAGTAGTGACAGGGGCGGCAATGAGCAGTTCTTC. This chain uses TRBV19 with TRBJ2-1; TRBD1 matches at 8 bases. The CDR3 length is 13 residues. V shed 5 bases, J shed 6 bases, and the junction held 3 bases outside the gene matches. Germline lookup yields CDR1 LNHDA and CDR2 SQIVND (reference sequence).

V usage is TRBV5-1 and J usage is TRBJ2-7; TRBD2 aligns across 7 bases. Per germline, CDR1 SGHRS and CDR2 YFSETQ. The CDR3 loop spans 18 amino acids. Unmatched junction bases numbered 17, after V lost 3 bases and J lost 2 bases. The CDR3 reads CASSSTPGGGGYTYEQYF. The DNA for the CDR3 is TGCGCCAGCAGCTCAACCCCGGGGGGTGGAGGATATACCTACGAGCAGTACTTC.

V and J are TRBV6-5 and TRBJ2-7, with D tentatively TRBD1 (6 bases). CDR3 length equals 13 residues. CDR1 is MNHEY and CDR2 is SVGAGI in the germline V gene. V was clipped by 8 bases and J by 4 bases, with 15 bases between them. This chain's CDR3 is CASVTGQQYEQYF. CDR3 nucleotide sequence: TGTGCCAGCGTTACCGGACAGCAATACGAGCAGTACTTC.

The V call is TRBV14, the J call TRBJ2-1; D is possibly TRBD2 (5 bases). Germline V CDR1 and CDR2: SGHDN, FVKESK. The ends were cut back, 0 bases at V and 0 bases at J, with 15 bases in the middle. This CDR3 is 18 amino acids long. The CDR3 DNA follows: TGTGCCAGCAGCCAAGATTTATTTCGTGGGAGCTCCTACAATGAGCAGTTCTTC. Encoded protein: CASSQDLFRGSSYNEQFF. The whole variable domain, filled in from reference TRBV14 and TRBJ2-1, reads EAGVTQFPSHSVIEKGQTVTLRCDPISGHDNLYWYRRVMGKEIKFLLHFVKESKQDESGMPNNRFLAERTGGTYSTLKVQPAELEDSGVYFCASSQDLFRGSSYNEQFFGPGTRLTVL.

Only one count was recorded for this clone. The V call is TRBV30, the J call TRBJ1-5; D gene uncertain. V was cut by 2 bases and J by 0 bases, with 11 bases left in between. This CDR3 comprises 15 residues. Germline V gives CDR1 GTSNPN, CDR2 SVGIG (reference sequence). The chain's CDR3 is CAWSPTFDSNQPQHF. CDR3 in DNA: TGTGCCTGGAGTCCCACATTCGATAGCAATCAGCCCCAGCATTTT.

This chain joins TRBV7-2 and TRBJ2-7; 9 positions agree with TRBD2. The V gene end was trimmed by 1 base and the J gene end by 3 bases; junction bases not matched to a gene: 4. Germline loops: CDR1 SGHTA, CDR2 FQGNSA. This CDR3 region has 15 residues. The CDR3 DNA reads as TGTGCCAGCAGCTTAGATGAGACTAGCGGCTACGAGCAGTACTTC. Protein: CASSLDETSGYEQYF.

The CDR3: CAWSVGTSGSEQYF. CDR3 bases: TGTGCCTGGAGTGTTGGGACTAGCGGGAGCGAGCAGTACTTC. The chain combines TRBV30 with TRBJ2-7, with 14 bases fitting TRBD2. J was trimmed by 6 bases and V by 0 bases; bases with no gene match: 1. Germline CDR1 reads GTSNPN; CDR2 reads SVGIG (reference sequence). The CDR3 runs 14 residues.

The chain carries TRBV21-1 and TRBJ1-4; the table's D call, TRBD1, was not checked against the DNA. TRBV21-1 is a pseudogene. The CDR3 loop spans 15 amino acids. The CDR3 DNA reads as TGTGCCAGCAGCTCGACACAACCAACTAATGAAAAACTGTTTTTT. Its translation is CASSSTQPTNEKLFF.

Concerning this clone itself: At one end the junction does not follow the germline gene, possibly because of a read error. This rearrangement joins TRBV30 to TRBJ1-2; 10 bases align to TRBD1. This CDR3 spans 12 amino acids. CDR1 is GTSNPN, CDR2 SVGIG, per germline (reference sequence). The CDR3 protein is CACLRQGAVPYF. The CDR3 DNA reads TGTGCCTGCCTGAGACAGGGGGCCGTCCCGTACTTC.

The rearrangement links TRBV3-1 (or the pseudogene TRBV3-2) to TRBJ2-1; 9 positions match TRBD2. Trimming cost V 4 bases and J 6 bases; bases outside gene matches: 10. There are 16 residues in the CDR3. In germline, CDR1 is LGHDT, CDR2 YNNKEL (reference sequence). CDR3 sequence: CASSRQREVPTNEQFF. The CDR3, as DNA: TGTGCCAGCAGCCGACAGCGGGAGGTTCCCACCAATGAGCAGTTCTTC.

J is TRBJ1-1 and V is TRBV7-9; 7 nucleotides agree with TRBD1. The germline CDR1 and CDR2 sequences are SEHNR and FQNEAQ (reference sequence). This CDR3 spans 19 amino acids. V shed 5 bases and J 0 bases; nucleotides not matched to a gene: 18. CDR3 DNA sequence: TGTGCCAGCAGCGTTATTGGGCAGGGGGGAATGAGAATGAACACTGAAGCTTTCTTT. Amino acids: CASSVIGQGGMRMNTEAFF. Looking up the rest from reference TRBV7-9 and TRBJ1-1 gives the full variable domain: DTGVSQNPRHKITKRGQNVTFRCDPISEHNRLYWYRQTLGQGPEFLTYFQNEAQLEKSRLLSDRFSAERPKGSFSTLEIQRTEQGDSAMYLCASSVIGQGGMRMNTEAFFGQGTRLTVV.

This rearrangement joins TRBV28 to TRBJ1-2; 8 bases match TRBD1. Germline lookup yields CDR1 MDHEN and CDR2 SYDVKM. The ends lost 2 bases at V and 6 bases at J; junction bases unmatched: 8. This CDR3 has 15 residues. DNA of the CDR3: TGTGCCAGCAGTTTACCCGGGACAGGCGGAGATGGCTACACCTTC. Residues: CASSLPGTGGDGYTF.

The CDR3 here is CASSYDGGAPYEQYF. The CDR3 DNA sequence: TGTGCCAGCAGTTACGATGGGGGCGCCCCCTACGAGCAGTACTTC. The chain joins TRBV6-5 to TRBJ2-7; D is perhaps TRBD1 (6 bases). Germline V CDR1 and CDR2: MNHEY, SVGAGI. The CDR3 has 15 residues. Trimming removed 2 bases from V and 2 bases from J, with 13 bases in between.

This chain joins TRBV28 and TRBJ1-2, with D unclear. Deletions cut 5 bases from V and 4 bases from J, with 17 bases between. The CDR3 has 15 amino acids. The V gene's germline CDR1 is MDHEN and CDR2 SYDVKM. The CDR3 sequence is CASSPGEGGGYGYTF. CDR3 DNA sequence: TGTGCCAGCAGTCCCGGGGAGGGCGGAGGCTATGGCTACACCTTC.

This sequence joins TRBV3-1 (or the pseudogene TRBV3-2) and TRBJ1-6; the D gene is possibly TRBD1 (6 bases). The ends were cut back, 6 bases at V and 9 bases at J, with 24 bases in the middle. The CDR3 sequence is 17 residues long. Germline CDR1 is LGHDT and CDR2 is YNNKEL (reference sequence). CDR3 region: CASRSTGLESLGSPLHF. CDR3 DNA sequence: TGTGCCAGCAGATCCACAGGGCTCGAGTCTCTAGGTTCACCCCTCCACTTT.

The chain has TRBV9 and TRBJ2-7; D might be TRBD2 (6 bases). CDR1 SGDLS and CDR2 YYNGEE come from the germline V gene. Trimming removed 0 bases from V and 3 bases from J, with 13 bases in between. The CDR3 is made up of 15 amino acids. The CDR3, as DNA: TGTGCCAGCAGCGTAGGGACACGGGGGAGCTACGAGCAGTACTTC. Its protein is CASSVGTRGSYEQYF.

This clone showed up just once. The CDR3 reads CASSYRTGGRGYTF. The CDR3 DNA reads TGTGCCAGCAGCTACAGGACAGGCGGGCGGGGCTACACCTTC. J is TRBJ1-2 and V is TRBV7-2; TRBD1 matches 7 bases. The length of the CDR3 is 14 residues. J was trimmed by 8 bases and V by 4 bases; bases with no gene match: 10. Germline CDR1 SGHTA, CDR2 FQGNSA.

This chain links TRBV7-2 with TRBJ1-5; D is unclear. V was cut by 1 base and J by 1 base, with 14 bases left in between. The CDR3 spans 17 residues. Looked up from germline, CDR1 is SGHTA and CDR2 is FQGNSA. CDR3 protein: CASSLERPGRSNQPQHF. The CDR3 bases are TGTGCCAGCAGCTTAGAGAGGCCCGGGAGGAGCAATCAGCCCCAGCATTTT.

The chain carries TRBV19 and TRBJ1-5; 8 nucleotides match TRBD1. This CDR3 has 13 residues. Germline loops: CDR1 LNHDA, CDR2 SQIVND (reference sequence). After removal of 10 bases from V and 6 bases from J, the junction contained 8 bases not matched to a gene. CDR3 protein: CATQQGGVQPQHF. The CDR3 nucleotides read TGTGCCACCCAACAGGGGGGAGTTCAGCCCCAGCATTTT. The full variable domain, rest sourced from reference TRBV19 and TRBJ1-5, is DGGITQSPKYLFRKEGQNVTLSCEQNLNHDAMYWYRQDPGQGLRLIYYSQIVNDFQKGDIAEGYSVSREKKESFPLTVTSAQKNPTAFYLCATQQGGVQPQHFGDGTRLSIL.

The V and J genes are TRBV29-1 and TRBJ2-3, with 8 bases aligning to TRBD2. CDR1 is SQVTM, CDR2 ANQGSEA, per germline. The length of the CDR3 is 15 residues. V lost 4 bases to trimming and J lost 0 bases; unmatched junction nucleotides: 6. The CDR3 nucleotides are TGCAGCGTTGTCCGGGGGGGGTCTAGCACAGATACGCAGTATTTT. It is translated as CSVVRGGSSTDTQYF.

The chain recombines TRBV27 with TRBJ2-7; 7 bases are a match to TRBD2. Germline assignment: CDR1 MNHEY and CDR2 SMNVEV (reference sequence). The V segment lost 1 base and the J segment 1 base; nucleotides outside the gene matches: 4. This CDR3 spans 15 amino acids. The chain's CDR3 is CASSLFGGGSYEQYF. DNA of the CDR3: TGTGCCAGCAGTTTATTTGGCGGGGGATCCTACGAGCAGTACTTC.